Each of the 26 T cell receptor beta chains below was sequenced from the same sample in a study of T cells after yellow fever vaccination. Each CDR3 protein is one row after TCRdb ran MiXCR on the 5' RACE reads. The table includes around 250,000 distinct CDR3 sequences, about 5.2% detected once. The sample here was CD4+ T cells sorted from PBMCs, taken on the day of the yellow fever booster vaccination. Source of these receptors: a young man who received the YFV17D yellow fever vaccine.

The rearrangement uses TRBV6-2 or TRBV6-3 and TRBJ2-1, with D unresolved. Trimming removed 7 bases at V and 2 bases at J, with 6 bases between. The CDR3 contains 12 residues. Germline V gives CDR1 MNHEY, CDR2 SVGEGT. This CDR3 reads CASTGTYNEQFF. CDR3 bases: TGTGCCAGCACTGGGACCTACAATGAGCAGTTCTTC.

This clonotype came up many times. This rearrangement joins TRBV20-1 to TRBJ1-1; the match to TRBD1 covers 7 bases. CDR1 is DFQATT, CDR2 SNEGSKA, per germline (reference sequence). The V gene end was trimmed by 7 bases and the J gene end by 7 bases; junction bases not matched to a gene: 9. This CDR3 has 12 residues. As DNA, the CDR3 is TGCAGTGTACGGGACAGATCGTATGAAGCTTTCTTT. Amino acid sequence: CSVRDRSYEAFF.

This rearrangement joins TRBV6-2 or TRBV6-3 to TRBJ1-5, with a possible D match to TRBD1 (6 bases). This CDR3 contains 16 residues. The V gene's germline CDR1 is MNHEY and CDR2 SVGEGT. V dropped 7 bases and J dropped 1 base, with 17 bases sitting between them. This chain's CDR3 is CASKTDRSRSNQPQHF. The CDR3 DNA is TGTGCCAGCAAAACCGACAGGAGTCGAAGCAATCAGCCCCAGCATTTT.

As concerns this clonotype: At one of its ends the junction is not consistent with the germline gene, which may arise from a read error. CDR3 loop: CASSYFSENTEAFF. The CDR3 nucleotides read TGTGCCAGCAGTTACTTCTCGGAAAACACAGAAGCTTTCTTT. This chain uses TRBV6-5 with TRBJ1-1, with unresolved D. Germline-derived CDR1 and CDR2 are MNHEY and SVGAGI. The CDR3 length is 14 residues.

Ten or more counts support this clonotype. The CDR3 loop reads CASSFRAGLNTGELFF. DNA for the CDR3: TGCGCCAGCAGCTTCCGAGCAGGTCTGAACACCGGGGAGCTGTTTTTT. The rearrangement uses TRBV5-1 and TRBJ2-2; the D is unclear. Deletions cut 2 bases from V and 1 base from J, with 12 bases between. In germline, CDR1 is SGHRS, CDR2 YFSETQ. This CDR3 spans 16 amino acids.

This clonotype was seen at least ten times. The rearrangement uses TRBV7-2 and TRBJ1-1; maybe TRBD1 (5 bases). V lost 2 bases and J 3 bases, leaving 10 bases between the germline ends. This CDR3 has 14 residues. CDR1 is SGHTA and CDR2 is FQGNSA in the germline V gene. CDR3 amino acids: CASSLFGGDTEAFF. CDR3 sequence (DNA): TGTGCCAGCAGCTTATTTGGGGGGGACACTGAAGCTTTCTTT.

There are a few counts of this clonotype. The chain recombines TRBV20-1 with TRBJ1-5; 8 bases map to TRBD1. The ends lost 2 bases at V and 1 base at J; junction bases unmatched: 4. Germline lookup yields CDR1 DFQATT and CDR2 SNEGSKA (reference sequence). The CDR3 runs to 15 residues. CDR3 residues: CSARPGQASNQPQHF. CDR3 in DNA: TGCAGTGCTAGACCGGGACAGGCGAGCAATCAGCCCCAGCATTTT.

This clonotype showed up just a few times. The gene calls are TRBV13 and TRBJ2-6; D assignment may be TRBD1 or TRBD2 (5 bases each). Trimming took 0 bases from V and 4 from J, leaving 13 bases between them. The CDR3 is 17 amino acids. Germline V gene data show CDR1 as PRHDT and CDR2 as FYEKMQ (reference sequence). The CDR3 protein is CASSLGLGARGANVLTF. In DNA, the CDR3 is TGTGCCAGCAGCTTAGGCCTCGGGGCCCGCGGGGCCAACGTCCTGACTTTC.

The CDR3 DNA sequence: TGTGCCAGCAGCTTCTCCTTCGGGACAGGGTCCGAGCAGTACTTC. Its protein product is CASSFSFGTGSEQYF. The chain combines TRBV5-5 with TRBJ2-7; 9 bases fit TRBD1. The J segment lost 6 bases and the V segment lost 2 bases, leaving 9 bases of the junction unmatched. The CDR3 runs 15 residues. From germline, CDR1 is SGHKS and CDR2 YYEKEE (reference sequence).

The gene calls are TRBV4-2 and TRBJ2-1; 10 bases fit TRBD2. Trimming at V came to 0 bases and at J to 10 bases, leaving 9 bases not matched to a gene. CDR3 size: 16 residues. The germline gives CDR1 LGHNA, CDR2 YNFKEQ. The CDR3 DNA reads TGTGCCAGCAGCCAAGATCCCAACCAGCGGGGGGGAGAGCAGTTCTTC. The encoded protein is CASSQDPNQRGGEQFF.

The chain combines TRBV5-1 with TRBJ1-1; D is ambiguous. This CDR3 comprises 15 residues. V was shortened by 0 bases and J by 1 base, with 10 bases between the two germline ends. Germline V gene lookup returns CDR1 SGHRS and CDR2 YFSETQ. CDR3: CASSLAVSRNTEAFF. The CDR3 DNA follows: TGCGCCAGCAGCTTGGCGGTTTCAAGGAACACTGAAGCTTTCTTT.

This clonotype was seen a few times. The chain has TRBV24-1 and TRBJ1-2; 7 bases are shared with TRBD1. Germline V lookup: CDR1 KGHDR, CDR2 SFDVKD. The V gene end was trimmed by 4 bases and the J gene end by 2 bases; junction bases not matched to a gene: 9. CDR3 length: 16 residues. As DNA, the CDR3 is TGTGCCACCAGTGAGGATGGGACAGTCGAGAACTATGGCTACACCTTC. This gives the protein CATSEDGTVENYGYTF.

This clonotype was seen many times. V gene TRBV4-3 combines with J gene TRBJ2-7; possibly TRBD1 or TRBD2 for D (7 bases each). V was clipped by 4 bases and J by 6 bases, with 16 bases between them. Germline assignment: CDR1 LGHNA and CDR2 YSLEER. The CDR3 is 14 residues long. The CDR3 DNA sequence: TGCGCCAGCAGCCCGCAGGGGGGGTCTGGCGAGCAGTACTTC. Amino acid sequence: CASSPQGGSGEQYF.

This clonotype was seen a few times. The chain joins TRBV5-1 to TRBJ1-6, with TRBD1 matching over 8 bases. The V segment lost 4 bases and the J segment 3 bases; nucleotides outside the gene matches: 6. This CDR3 spans 16 amino acids. The germline CDR1 and CDR2 sequences are SGHRS and YFSETQ. The chain's CDR3 is CASSLAGGYYNSPLHF. Here the CDR3 DNA reads TGCGCCAGCAGCCTCGCAGGGGGCTACTATAATTCACCCCTCCACTTT.

This clonotype was seen more than once but under ten times. This sequence joins TRBV6-8 and TRBJ2-4, with 7 positions matching TRBD1. Losses at the gene ends were 5 bases for V and 1 base for J; bases not matched to a gene: 2. The CDR3 consists of 14 residues. Per the germline V gene, CDR1 is MNHGY and CDR2 is SAAAGT. CDR3 in amino acids: CASSGRGAKNIQYF. The DNA of the CDR3 is TGTGCCAGCAGTGGCAGGGGGGCCAAAAACATTCAGTACTTC.

The chain employs TRBV9 and TRBJ2-1; possibly TRBD1 for D (5 bases). CDR1 and CDR2 (germline): SGDLS, YYNGEE. V shed 2 bases and J shed 2 bases, with 11 bases lying between them. CDR3 length equals 15 residues. This CDR3 is CASSVRGPPYNEQFF. CDR3 nucleotides: TGTGCCAGCAGCGTTAGGGGCCCACCCTACAATGAGCAGTTCTTC.

The rearrangement joins TRBV2 to TRBJ1-2; 7 bases line up with TRBD1. The germline V gene has CDR1 SNHLY and CDR2 FYNNEI. The CDR3 runs to 15 residues. V was pared by 6 bases and J by 7 bases, with 14 bases of the junction left unmatched. Here the CDR3 reads CASSQIGTASGGYTF. DNA for the CDR3: TGTGCCAGCAGCCAGATCGGGACAGCCTCGGGTGGCTACACCTTC. The variable domain in full, completed from reference TRBV2 and TRBJ1-2, reads EPEVTQTPSHQVTQMGQEVILRCVPISNHLYFYWYRQILGQKVEFLVSFYNNEISEKSEIFDDQFSVERPDGSNFTLKIRSTKLEDSAMYFCASSQIGTASGGYTFGSGTRLTVV.

Only a few counts were recorded for this clonotype. This chain joins TRBV12-3 or TRBV12-4 and TRBJ1-6; 8 bases are shared with TRBD1. V lost 5 bases, J lost 10 bases, and 4 bases stayed unmatched. The CDR3 length is 13 residues. The CDR3 nucleotides are TGTGCCAGCAGTGGACAGGGAGGATCACCCCTCCACTTT. Translated, it gives CASSGQGGSPLHF.

This clonotype was seen a few times. This chain uses TRBV7-2 with TRBJ2-7; D perhaps matches TRBD1 (6 bases). This CDR3 contains 13 residues. CDR1 is SGHTA, CDR2 FQGNSA, per germline. Trimming left V 6 bases short and J 1 base short, with 10 bases between. DNA for the CDR3: TGTGCCAGCAGACCGGACAGATCCTACGAGCAGTACGTC. Protein: CASRPDRSYEQYV.

The gene calls are TRBV5-1 and TRBJ2-5; 7 nucleotides agree with TRBD2. J lost 5 bases, V lost 4 bases, and 11 bases had no gene match. Germline V lookup: CDR1 SGHRS, CDR2 YFSETQ. The length of the CDR3 is 15 residues. The CDR3 is CASSPSSGLRETQYF. The CDR3 DNA follows: TGCGCCAGCAGCCCCTCTAGCGGACTTAGGGAGACCCAGTACTTC.

This clonotype was detected many times. The rearrangement joins TRBV20-1 to TRBJ2-5; 14 positions match TRBD2. Per the germline V gene, CDR1 is DFQATT and CDR2 is SNEGSKA (reference sequence). This CDR3 spans 17 amino acids. V shed 6 bases, J shed 2 bases, and the junction held 11 bases outside the gene matches. CDR3 region: CSAPRGTSGGEQETQYF. The DNA for the CDR3 is TGCAGTGCCCCGCGGGGGACTAGCGGGGGTGAACAAGAGACCCAGTACTTC.

The CDR3 is CATTREMNTEAFF. For the CDR3, the DNA is TGTGCCACGACGAGGGAAATGAACACTGAAGCTTTCTTT. The chain recombines TRBV12-3 or TRBV12-4 with TRBJ1-1; D call uncertain. This CDR3 contains 13 residues. V was clipped by 10 bases and J by 0 bases, with 12 bases between them.

This clonotype was picked up a small number of times. DNA for the CDR3: TGTGCCAGCAGCTTATGGACTAGCGGAGACAATGAGCAGTTCTTC. Its translation: CASSLWTSGDNEQFF. The chain recombines TRBV7-8 with TRBJ2-1; TRBD2 aligns across 10 bases. With 2 bases clipped from V and 5 bases from J, the junction kept 3 bases outside the gene matches. The CDR3 has 15 amino acids. Germline V gene lookup returns CDR1 SGHVS and CDR2 FQNEAQ. The variable domain in full, completed from reference TRBV7-8 and TRBJ2-1, reads GAGVSQSPRYKVAKRGQDVALRCDPISGHVSLFWYQQALGQGPEFLTYFQNEAQLDKSGLPSDRFFAERPEGSVSTLKIQRTQQEDSAVYLCASSLWTSGDNEQFFGPGTRLTVL.

A few counts support this clonotype. The rearrangement uses TRBV7-3 and TRBJ2-3, with TRBD2 matching over 8 bases. Germline V gene sequence: CDR1 SGHTA, CDR2 FQGTGA. The V gene end was trimmed by 1 base and the J gene end by 2 bases; junction bases not matched to a gene: 8. The CDR3 runs 17 residues. The CDR3 DNA is TGTGCCAGCAGCTTAAGAGGAGGCGGGGGGACCACAGATACGCAGTATTTT. It specifies CASSLRGGGGTTDTQYF.

This clonotype was observed at least ten times. The J gene is TRBJ2-1, the V gene TRBV6-2 or TRBV6-3; 7 nucleotides align to TRBD1. CDR1 and CDR2 from the germline V gene are MNHEY and SVGEGT. The CDR3 sequence is 15 residues long. V lost 5 bases to trimming and J lost 3 bases; unmatched junction nucleotides: 7. The CDR3 region has the DNA TGTGCCAGCAGTAGGGGACAGATGAACTACAATGAGCAGTTCTTC. This codes for CASSRGQMNYNEQFF.

This chain uses TRBV2 with TRBJ2-6; the match to TRBD2 covers 11 bases. Germline V CDR1 and CDR2: SNHLY, FYNNEI. V lost 2 bases, J lost 0 bases, and 12 bases stayed unmatched. CDR3 length: 21 amino acids. The CDR3 region is CASSERLAGGSLPSGANVLTF. CDR3 nucleotide sequence: TGTGCCAGCAGTGAAAGGCTAGCGGGGGGCTCGCTACCCTCTGGGGCCAACGTCCTGACTTTC.